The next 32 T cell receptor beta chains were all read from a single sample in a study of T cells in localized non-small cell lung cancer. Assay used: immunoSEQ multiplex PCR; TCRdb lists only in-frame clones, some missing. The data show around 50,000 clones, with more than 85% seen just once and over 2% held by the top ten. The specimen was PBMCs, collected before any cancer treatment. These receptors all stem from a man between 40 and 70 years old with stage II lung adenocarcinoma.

CDR3 region: CASSSETGVPLQPQHF. The CDR3, as DNA: TGTGCCAGTAGTAGTGAAACAGGGGTGCCCTTGCAGCCCCAGCATTTT. The chain employs TRBV19 and TRBJ1-5, with TRBD1 identical over 7 bases. CDR3 length: 16 residues. With V trimmed by 4 bases and J by 7 bases, 13 bases remained unmatched. The germline V gene has CDR1 LNHDA and CDR2 SQIVND (reference sequence).

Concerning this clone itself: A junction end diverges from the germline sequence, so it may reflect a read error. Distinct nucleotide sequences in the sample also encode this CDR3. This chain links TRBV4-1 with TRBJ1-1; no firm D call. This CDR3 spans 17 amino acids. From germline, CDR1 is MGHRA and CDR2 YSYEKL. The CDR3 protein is CASSPVLGGSMNTEAFF. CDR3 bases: TGCGCCAGCAGCCCGGTACTGGGAGGGTCGATGAACACTGAAGCCTTCTTT.

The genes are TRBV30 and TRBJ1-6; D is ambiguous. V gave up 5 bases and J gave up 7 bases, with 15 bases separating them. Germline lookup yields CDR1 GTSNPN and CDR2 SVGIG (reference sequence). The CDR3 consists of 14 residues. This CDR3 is CAWGAGRLNSPLHF. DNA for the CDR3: TGTGCCTGGGGTGCCGGAAGGTTGAATTCACCCCTCCACTTT.

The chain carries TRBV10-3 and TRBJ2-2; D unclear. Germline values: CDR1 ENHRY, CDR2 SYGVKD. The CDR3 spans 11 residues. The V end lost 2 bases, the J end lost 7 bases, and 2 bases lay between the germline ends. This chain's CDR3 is CAISENGELFF. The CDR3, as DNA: TGTGCCATCAGTGAGAACGGGGAGCTGTTTTTT.

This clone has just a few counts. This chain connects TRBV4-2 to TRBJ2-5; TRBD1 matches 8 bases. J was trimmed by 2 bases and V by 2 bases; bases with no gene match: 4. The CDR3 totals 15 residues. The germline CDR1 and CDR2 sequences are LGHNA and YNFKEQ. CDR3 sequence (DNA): TGTGCCAGCAGCCAAATCCAGGGGGCACAAGAGACCCAGTACTTC. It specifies CASSQIQGAQETQYF.

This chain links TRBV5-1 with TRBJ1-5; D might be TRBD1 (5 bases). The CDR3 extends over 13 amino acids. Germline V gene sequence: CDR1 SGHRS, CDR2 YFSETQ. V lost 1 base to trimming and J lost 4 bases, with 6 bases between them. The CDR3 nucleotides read TGCGCCAGCAGCTTGACAGGTAATCAGCCCCAGCATTTT. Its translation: CASSLTGNQPQHF.

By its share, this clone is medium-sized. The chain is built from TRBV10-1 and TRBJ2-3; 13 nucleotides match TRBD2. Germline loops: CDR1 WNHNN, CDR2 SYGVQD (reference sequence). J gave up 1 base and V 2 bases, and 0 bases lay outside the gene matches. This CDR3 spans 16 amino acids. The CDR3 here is CASSEGTSGGTDTQYF. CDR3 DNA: TGCGCCAGCAGTGAGGGGACTAGCGGGGGCACAGATACGCAGTATTTT.

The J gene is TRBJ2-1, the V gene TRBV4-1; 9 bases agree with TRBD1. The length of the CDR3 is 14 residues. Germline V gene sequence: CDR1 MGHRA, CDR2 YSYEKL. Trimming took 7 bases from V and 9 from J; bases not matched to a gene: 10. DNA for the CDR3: TGCGCCAGCACCTTCACAGACAGGGGGGGTGAGCAGTTCTTC. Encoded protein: CASTFTDRGGEQFF.

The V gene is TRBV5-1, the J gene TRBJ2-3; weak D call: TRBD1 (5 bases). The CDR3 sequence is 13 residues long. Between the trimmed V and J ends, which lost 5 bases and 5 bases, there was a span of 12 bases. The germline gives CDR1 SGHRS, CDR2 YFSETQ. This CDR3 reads CASSHDRLDTQYF. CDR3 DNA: TGCGCCAGCAGTCATGACAGATTAGATACGCAGTATTTT.

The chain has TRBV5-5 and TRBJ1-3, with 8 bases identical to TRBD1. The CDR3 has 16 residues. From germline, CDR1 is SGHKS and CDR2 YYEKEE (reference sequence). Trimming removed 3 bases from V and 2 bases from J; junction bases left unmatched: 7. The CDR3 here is CASSYTPQGAGNTIYF. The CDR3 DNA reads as TGTGCCAGCAGCTATACTCCACAGGGGGCTGGAAACACCATATATTTT.

For the CDR3, the DNA is TGTGCCAGCAGGGTGGGACGAAATCAGGAGGTCAATGAGCAGTTCTTC. Translating it yields CASRVGRNQEVNEQFF. The chain couples TRBV5-4 to TRBJ2-1; D may correspond to TRBD1 or TRBD2 (5 bases each). V dropped 5 bases and J dropped 6 bases, with 21 bases sitting between them. Germline CDR1 is SGHNT and CDR2 is YYREEE (reference sequence). CDR3 length equals 16 residues.

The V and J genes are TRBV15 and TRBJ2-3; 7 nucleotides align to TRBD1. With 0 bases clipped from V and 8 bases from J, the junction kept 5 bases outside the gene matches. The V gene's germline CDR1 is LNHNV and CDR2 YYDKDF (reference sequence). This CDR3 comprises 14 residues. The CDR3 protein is CATSRERGGGTQYF. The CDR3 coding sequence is TGTGCCACCAGCAGAGAAAGAGGGGGCGGTACGCAGTATTTT.

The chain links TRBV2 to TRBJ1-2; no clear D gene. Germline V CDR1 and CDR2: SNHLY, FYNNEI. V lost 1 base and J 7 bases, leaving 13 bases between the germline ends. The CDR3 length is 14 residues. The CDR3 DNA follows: TGTGCCAGCAGTGAAGAAGCCAGTACCAGTGGCTACACCTTC. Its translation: CASSEEASTSGYTF. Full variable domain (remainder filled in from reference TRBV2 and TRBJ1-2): EPEVTQTPSHQVTQMGQEVILRCVPISNHLYFYWYRQILGQKVEFLVSFYNNEISEKSEIFDDQFSVERPDGSNFTLKIRSTKLEDSAMYFCASSEEASTSGYTFGSGTRLTVV.

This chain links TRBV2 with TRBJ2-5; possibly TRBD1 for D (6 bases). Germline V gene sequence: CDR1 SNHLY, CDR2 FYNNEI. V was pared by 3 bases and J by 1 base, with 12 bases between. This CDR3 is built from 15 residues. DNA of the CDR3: TGTGCCAGCAGTGAGTTCTCGGACAGCCAAGAGACCCAGTACTTC. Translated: CASSEFSDSQETQYF.

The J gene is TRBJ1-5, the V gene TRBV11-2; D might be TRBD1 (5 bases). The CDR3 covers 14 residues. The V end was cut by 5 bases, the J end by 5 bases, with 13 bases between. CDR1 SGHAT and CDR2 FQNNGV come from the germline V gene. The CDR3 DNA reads TGTGCCAGCAGCCTGACAGCCCCTTATCAGCCCCAGCATTTT. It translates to CASSLTAPYQPQHF.

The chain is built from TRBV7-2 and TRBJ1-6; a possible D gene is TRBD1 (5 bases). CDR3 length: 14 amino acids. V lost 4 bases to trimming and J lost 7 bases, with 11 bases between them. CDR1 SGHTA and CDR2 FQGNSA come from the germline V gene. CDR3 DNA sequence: TGTGCCAGCAGCTCGGGACTGAGGAATTCACCCCTCCACTTT. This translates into CASSSGLRNSPLHF. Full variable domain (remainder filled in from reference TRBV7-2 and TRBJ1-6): GAGVSQSPSNKVTEKGKDVELRCDPISGHTALYWYRQSLGQGLEFLIYFQGNSAPDKSGLPSDRFSAERTGGSVSTLTIQRTQQEDSAVYLCASSSGLRNSPLHFGNGTRLTVT.

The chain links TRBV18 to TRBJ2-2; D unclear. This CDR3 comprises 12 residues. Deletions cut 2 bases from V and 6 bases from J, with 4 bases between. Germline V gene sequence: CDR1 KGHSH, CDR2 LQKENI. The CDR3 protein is CASSPGAGELFF. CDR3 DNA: TGTGCCAGCTCACCAGGTGCCGGGGAGCTGTTTTTT.

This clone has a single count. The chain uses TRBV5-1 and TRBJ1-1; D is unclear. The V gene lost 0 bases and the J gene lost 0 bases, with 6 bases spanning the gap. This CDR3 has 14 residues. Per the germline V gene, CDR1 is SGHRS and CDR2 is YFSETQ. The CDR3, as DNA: TGCGCCAGCAGCTTGGAGGCCGTGAACACTGAAGCTTTCTTT. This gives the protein CASSLEAVNTEAFF.

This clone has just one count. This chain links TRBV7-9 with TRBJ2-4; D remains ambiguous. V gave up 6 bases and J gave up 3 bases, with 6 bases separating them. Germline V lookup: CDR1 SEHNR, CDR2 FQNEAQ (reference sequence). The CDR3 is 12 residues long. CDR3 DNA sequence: TGTGCCAGCAGTGACGTCAAAAACATTCAGTACTTC. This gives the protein CASSDVKNIQYF.

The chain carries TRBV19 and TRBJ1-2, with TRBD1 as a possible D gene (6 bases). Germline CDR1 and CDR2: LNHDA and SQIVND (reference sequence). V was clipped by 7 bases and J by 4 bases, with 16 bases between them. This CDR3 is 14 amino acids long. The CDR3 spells CASTPGQHPYGYTF. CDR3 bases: TGTGCCAGTACCCCGGGACAACATCCCTATGGCTACACCTTC. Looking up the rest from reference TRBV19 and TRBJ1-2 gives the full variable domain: DGGITQSPKYLFRKEGQNVTLSCEQNLNHDAMYWYRQDPGQGLRLIYYSQIVNDFQKGDIAEGYSVSREKKESFPLTVTSAQKNPTAFYLCASTPGQHPYGYTFGSGTRLTVV.

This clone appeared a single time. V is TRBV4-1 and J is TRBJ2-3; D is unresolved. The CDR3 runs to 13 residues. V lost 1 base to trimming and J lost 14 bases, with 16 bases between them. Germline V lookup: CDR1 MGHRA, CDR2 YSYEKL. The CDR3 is CASSQGVGLEPYF. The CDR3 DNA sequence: TGCGCCAGCAGCCAAGGAGTCGGGCTAGAGCCGTATTTT.

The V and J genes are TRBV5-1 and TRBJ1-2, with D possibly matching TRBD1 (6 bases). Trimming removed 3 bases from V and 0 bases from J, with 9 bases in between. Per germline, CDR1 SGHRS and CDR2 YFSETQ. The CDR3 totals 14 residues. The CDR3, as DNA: TGCGCCAGCAGCTCCCGGACAGCTAACTATGGCTACACCTTC. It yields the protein CASSSRTANYGYTF.

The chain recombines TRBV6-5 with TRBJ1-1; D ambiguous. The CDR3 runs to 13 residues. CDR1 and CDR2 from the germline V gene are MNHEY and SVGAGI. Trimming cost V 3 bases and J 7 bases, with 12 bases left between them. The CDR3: CASSYDGRVEAFF. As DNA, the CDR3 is TGTGCCAGCAGTTATGACGGACGGGTTGAAGCTTTCTTT.

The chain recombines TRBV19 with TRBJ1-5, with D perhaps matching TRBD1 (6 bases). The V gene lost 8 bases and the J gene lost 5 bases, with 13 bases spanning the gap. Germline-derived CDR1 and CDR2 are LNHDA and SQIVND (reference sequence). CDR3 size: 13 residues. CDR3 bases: TGTGCCAGTTTAGGGGGAATTCATCAGCCCCAGCATTTT. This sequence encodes CASLGGIHQPQHF.

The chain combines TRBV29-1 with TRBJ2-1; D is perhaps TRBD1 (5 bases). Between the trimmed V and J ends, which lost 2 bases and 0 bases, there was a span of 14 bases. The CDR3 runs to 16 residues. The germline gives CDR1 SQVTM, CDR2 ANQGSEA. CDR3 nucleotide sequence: TGCAGCGTTGAACCCATAGGGGATTCCTCCTACAATGAGCAGTTCTTC. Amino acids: CSVEPIGDSSYNEQFF.

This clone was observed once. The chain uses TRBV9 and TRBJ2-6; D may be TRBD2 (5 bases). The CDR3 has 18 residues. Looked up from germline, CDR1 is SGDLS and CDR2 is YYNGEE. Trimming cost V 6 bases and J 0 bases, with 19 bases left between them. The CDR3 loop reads CASTQGGYPSSGANVLTF. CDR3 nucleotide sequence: TGTGCCAGCACCCAAGGAGGCTATCCGAGCTCTGGGGCCAACGTCCTGACTTTC.

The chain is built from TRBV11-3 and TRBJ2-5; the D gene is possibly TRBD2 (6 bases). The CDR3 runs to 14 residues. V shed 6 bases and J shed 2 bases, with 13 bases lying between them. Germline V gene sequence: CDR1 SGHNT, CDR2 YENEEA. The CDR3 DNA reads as TGTGCCAGCAGTTCCGGGGGAGATCAAGAGACCCAGTACTTC. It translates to CASSSGGDQETQYF.

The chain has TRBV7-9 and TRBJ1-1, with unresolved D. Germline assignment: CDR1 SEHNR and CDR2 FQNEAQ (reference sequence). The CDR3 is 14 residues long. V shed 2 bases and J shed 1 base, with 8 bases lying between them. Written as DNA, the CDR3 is TGTGCCAGCAGCTTACTAGGACGGAACACTGAAGCTTTCTTT. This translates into CASSLLGRNTEAFF.

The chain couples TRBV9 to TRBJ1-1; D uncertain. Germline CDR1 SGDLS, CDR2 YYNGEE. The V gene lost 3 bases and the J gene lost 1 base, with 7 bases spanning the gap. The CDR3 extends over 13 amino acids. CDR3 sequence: CASSALGNTEAFF. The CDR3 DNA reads TGTGCCAGCAGCGCTCTGGGGAACACTGAAGCTTTCTTT.

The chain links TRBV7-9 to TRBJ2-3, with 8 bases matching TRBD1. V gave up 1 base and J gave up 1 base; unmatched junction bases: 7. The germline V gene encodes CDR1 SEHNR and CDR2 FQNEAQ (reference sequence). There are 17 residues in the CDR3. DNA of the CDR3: TGTGCCAGCAGCTTAGTAGGGTCGGGACAGGGCACAGATACGCAGTATTTT. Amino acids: CASSLVGSGQGTDTQYF.

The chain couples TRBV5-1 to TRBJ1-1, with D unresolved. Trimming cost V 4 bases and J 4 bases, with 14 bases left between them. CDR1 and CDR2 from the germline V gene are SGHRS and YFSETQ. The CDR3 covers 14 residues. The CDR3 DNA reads TGCGCCAGCAGCCAGAACAGACAAGGCACTGAAGCTTTCTTT. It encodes CASSQNRQGTEAFF.

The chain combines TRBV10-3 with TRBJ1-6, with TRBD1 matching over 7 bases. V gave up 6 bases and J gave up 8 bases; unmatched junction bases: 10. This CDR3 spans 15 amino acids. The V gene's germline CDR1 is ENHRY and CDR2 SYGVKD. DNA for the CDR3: TGTGCCATCAGAACGGGACAGACAGGAGATTCACCCCTCCACTTT. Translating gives CAIRTGQTGDSPLHF.